This T cell receptor (beta chain) was retrieved from a study of OX40 agonist ivuxolimab in advanced cancers. Profiled with immunoSEQ multiplex PCR; TCRdb holds only in-frame clones, not every one. The data hold tens of thousands of clones, with about 90% observed a single time. Trimming removed 4 bases from V and 4 bases from J, with 17 bases in between. The length of the CDR3 is 16 residues. CDR1 and CDR2 from the germline V gene are SGHAT and FQNNGV. The source was CD4+ or CD8+ T cells sorted from blood, collected in a trial of the OX40 agonist ivuxolimab. This clonotype originated in an adult with an advanced solid tumor such as melanoma, head and neck, liver or kidney cancer. This chain joins TRBV11-2 and TRBJ1-5; D unclear. Here the CDR3 reads CASSSQTGPANQPQHF. CDR3 in DNA: TGTGCCAGCAGCTCGCAGACCGGCCCAGCGAATCAGCCCCAGCATTTT. Full variable domain (missing parts from reference TRBV11-2 and TRBJ1-5): EAGVAQSPRYKIIEKRQSVAFWCNPISGHATLYWYQQILGQGPKLLIQFQNNGVVDDSQLPKDRFSAERLKGVDSTLKIQPAKLEDSAVYLCASSSQTGPANQPQHFGDGTRLSIL.